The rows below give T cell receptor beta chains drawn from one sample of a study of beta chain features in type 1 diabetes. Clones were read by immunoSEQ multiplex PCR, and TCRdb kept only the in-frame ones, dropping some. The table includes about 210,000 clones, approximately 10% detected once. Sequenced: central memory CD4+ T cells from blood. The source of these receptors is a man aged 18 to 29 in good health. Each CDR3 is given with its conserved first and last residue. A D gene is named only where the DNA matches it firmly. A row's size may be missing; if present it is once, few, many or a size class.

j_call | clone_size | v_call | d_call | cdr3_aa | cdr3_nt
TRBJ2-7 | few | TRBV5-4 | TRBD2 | CASSKIAGGSYEQYF | TGTGCCAGCAGCAAGATAGCGGGAGGGTCCTACGAGCAGTACTTC
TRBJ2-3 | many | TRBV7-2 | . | CASNTPSVKLYF | TGTGCCAGCAACACACCATCGGTCAAACTGTATTTT
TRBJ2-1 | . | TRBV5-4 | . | CASSLGTPSSYNEQFF | TGTGCCAGCAGCTTGGGGACGCCTAGCTCCTACAATGAGCAGTTCTTC
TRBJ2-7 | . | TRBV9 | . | CASSADRTYEQYF | TGTGCCAGCAGCGCAGACAGGACCTACGAGCAGTACTTC
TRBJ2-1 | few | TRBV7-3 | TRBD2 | CASSPRAGAFDNEQFF | TGTGCCAGCAGCCCGCGAGCGGGAGCGTTTGACAATGAGCAGTTCTTC
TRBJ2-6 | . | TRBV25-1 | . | CASSEFGGEMGANVLTF | TGTGCCAGCAGTGAATTCGGTGGGGAGATGGGGGCCAACGTCCTGACTTTC
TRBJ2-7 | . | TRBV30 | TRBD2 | CAWRLAGGHVEQYF | TGTGCCTGGAGACTAGCGGGAGGCCACGTCGAGCAGTACTTC
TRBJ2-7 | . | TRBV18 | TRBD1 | CASSENRGEQYF | TGTGCCAGCTCCGAAAACAGGGGAGAGCAGTACTTC
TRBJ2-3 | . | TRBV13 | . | CASSQTYYTDTQYF | TGTGCCAGCAGCCAAACCTACTACACAGATACGCAGTATTTT
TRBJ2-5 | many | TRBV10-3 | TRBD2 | CAIKTSTQETQYF | TGTGCCATAAAGACTAGCACCCAAGAGACCCAGTACTTC